Sequencing of this TCR beta chain was carried out in a study of beta chain features in type 1 diabetes. The study, taken as a whole, reports: Researchers report that Type 1 diabetes patients had moderately but significantly shorter TCRB CDR3s across all four CD4+ subsets. Researchers cautioned that cDNA sequencing could over-represent cells with high TCR expression.

Germline loops: CDR1 SGHNT, CDR2 YENEEA. CDR3 length equals 14 residues. V gave up 3 bases and J gave up 6 bases, with 11 bases separating them. Only a few counts were recorded for this clone. Its antigen remains unknown. The isolated RNA, all of it, was reverse transcribed, so expressed TCRB transcripts were what got sequenced. Clones were sequenced by immunoSEQ multiplex PCR, and TCRdb holds only the in-frame ones, with some missing. The sample has roughly 400,000 clones, over 9% seen once; the top ten hold 0.6%. The sequenced material came from central memory CD4+ T cells from blood. The genes are TRBV11-3 and TRBJ2-2; D not resolved. The sequence was obtained from a man aged 30 to 45 with type 1 diabetes. CDR3 sequence reads: CASSFMSNPGELFF. The CDR3 region has the DNA TGTGCCAGCAGCTTTATGTCAAACCCCGGGGAGCTGTTTTTT.